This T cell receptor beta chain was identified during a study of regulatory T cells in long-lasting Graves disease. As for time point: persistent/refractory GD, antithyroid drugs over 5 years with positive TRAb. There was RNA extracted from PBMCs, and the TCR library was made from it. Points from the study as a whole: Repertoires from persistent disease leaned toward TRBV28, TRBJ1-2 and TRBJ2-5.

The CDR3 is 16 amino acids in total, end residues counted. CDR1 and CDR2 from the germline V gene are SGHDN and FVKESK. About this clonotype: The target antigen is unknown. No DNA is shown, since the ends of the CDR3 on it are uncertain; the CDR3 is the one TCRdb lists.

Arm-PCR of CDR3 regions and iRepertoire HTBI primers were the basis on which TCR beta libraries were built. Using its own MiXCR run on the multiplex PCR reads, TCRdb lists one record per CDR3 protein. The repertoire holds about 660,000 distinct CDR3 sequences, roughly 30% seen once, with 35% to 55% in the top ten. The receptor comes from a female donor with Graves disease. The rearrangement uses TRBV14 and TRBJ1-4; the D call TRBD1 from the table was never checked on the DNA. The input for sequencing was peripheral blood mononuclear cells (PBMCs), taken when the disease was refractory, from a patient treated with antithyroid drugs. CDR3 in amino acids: CASSPLGQHIMKNCFF.